The 11 T cell receptor beta chains below come from one sample, sequenced in a study of cytomegalovirus exposure and HLA in healthy donors. Both 60 Vbeta primers and 13 Jbeta primers went into the PCR. Measured with immunoSEQ multiplex PCR; TCRdb has only the in-frame clones, and not every one. Of 150,000 to 200,000 clones detected, 75% to 85% appear once; the ten largest clones hold approximately 5%. The sequencing sample was made of PBMCs. These TCRs come from a woman aged 18-29 years in good health and CMV-seropositive.

The chain uses TRBV7-2 and TRBJ1-4; possibly TRBD1 for D (5 bases). Germline V gene lookup returns CDR1 SGHTA and CDR2 FQGNSA. CDR3 length equals 15 residues. The ends were cut back, 5 bases at V and 0 bases at J, with 10 bases in the middle. CDR3 protein: CASSPPGATNEKLFF. The CDR3 DNA is TGTGCCAGCAGCCCTCCGGGGGCAACTAATGAAAAACTGTTTTTT. The full variable domain, in which reference TRBV7-2 and TRBJ1-4 provide the parts outside the CDR3, is GAGVSQSPSNKVTEKGKDVELRCDPISGHTALYWYRQSLGQGLEFLIYFQGNSAPDKSGLPSDRFSAERTGGSVSTLTIQRTQQEDSAVYLCASSPPGATNEKLFFGSGTQLSVL.

The V gene is TRBV25-1, the J gene TRBJ1-3; D is uncertain. CDR1 MGHDK and CDR2 SYGVNS come from the germline V gene. V was trimmed by 5 bases and J by 0 bases, leaving 8 bases between them. The CDR3 has 14 residues. The CDR3 protein is CASSIEGSGNTIYF. DNA of the CDR3: TGTGCCAGCAGTATTGAGGGCTCTGGAAACACCATATATTTT.

The chain joins TRBV30 to TRBJ1-1, with 7 nucleotides matching TRBD1. Germline V gene sequence: CDR1 GTSNPN, CDR2 SVGIG (reference sequence). The CDR3 loop spans 12 amino acids. The trim removed 4 bases at V and 3 bases at J, leaving 2 bases unmatched. The CDR3 reads CAWNRGYTEAFF. CDR3 bases: TGTGCCTGGAACAGGGGTTACACTGAAGCTTTCTTT.

The chain uses TRBV7-9 and TRBJ2-7, with D possibly TRBD1 on 6 matching bases. CDR3 size: 13 residues. The V gene's germline CDR1 is SEHNR and CDR2 FQNEAQ (reference sequence). The V and J ends lost 5 bases and 0 bases respectively, with 8 bases between them. The chain's CDR3 is CASSGDTSYEQYF. The CDR3 DNA reads as TGTGCCAGCAGCGGGGACACCTCCTACGAGCAGTACTTC.

This chain uses TRBV10-3 with TRBJ2-3; D is possibly TRBD2 (5 bases). The V gene's germline CDR1 is ENHRY and CDR2 SYGVKD. The CDR3 covers 16 residues. The V end lost 7 bases, the J end lost 2 bases, and 19 bases lay between the germline ends. The CDR3 sequence is CAINRAIGSYTDTQYF. CDR3 DNA: TGTGCCATCAATAGGGCAATTGGGAGTTACACAGATACGCAGTATTTT.

This clone was counted a single time. The chain links TRBV10-3 to TRBJ2-1; D perhaps matches TRBD1 (6 bases). Germline CDR1 reads ENHRY; CDR2 reads SYGVKD. CDR3 length equals 15 residues. Trimming removed 4 bases at V and 5 bases at J, with 15 bases between. The CDR3 sequence is CAISAQGSLNNEQFF. Here the CDR3 DNA reads TGTGCCATCAGTGCCCAGGGGTCCCTTAACAATGAGCAGTTCTTC.

V gene TRBV19 combines with J gene TRBJ2-1; 8 nucleotides line up with TRBD2. CDR1 and CDR2 from the germline V gene are LNHDA and SQIVND (reference sequence). The trim removed 3 bases at V and 6 bases at J, leaving 4 bases unmatched. The CDR3 length is 14 residues. The CDR3 DNA reads TGTGCCAGTAGTATCGGGACTAGGGGCAATGAGCAGTTCTTC. Residues: CASSIGTRGNEQFF.

The rearrangement joins TRBV7-6 to TRBJ1-6, with 7 nucleotides matching TRBD1. Germline trimming cut 6 bases from V and 6 bases from J; bases unmatched to any gene: 5. The germline CDR1 and CDR2 sequences are SGHVS and FNYEAQ. The length of the CDR3 is 14 residues. This CDR3 is CASSSGQLNSPLHF. For the CDR3, the DNA is TGTGCCAGCAGTTCGGGACAGCTTAATTCACCCCTCCACTTT.

The rearrangement uses TRBV5-1 and TRBJ2-2; 9 bases map to TRBD2. The length of the CDR3 is 15 residues. After removal of 4 bases from V and 6 bases from J, the junction contained 7 bases not matched to a gene. Germline V gives CDR1 SGHRS, CDR2 YFSETQ. Written as DNA, the CDR3 is TGCGCCAGCAGCAGAGCGGGGGGCCTGGCCGGGGAGCTGTTTTTT. Encoded protein: CASSRAGGLAGELFF.

This clone turned up a few times. The J gene is TRBJ2-7, the V gene TRBV6-5; D remains ambiguous. CDR1 MNHEY and CDR2 SVGAGI come from the germline V gene. Trimming left V 4 bases short and J 3 bases short, with 7 bases between. The CDR3 has 12 amino acids. The DNA of the CDR3 is TGTGCCAGCAGTTCTAATCTCTACGAGCAGTACTTC. This translates into CASSSNLYEQYF.

V is TRBV7-9 and J is TRBJ2-1; 9 nucleotides line up with TRBD1. CDR3 size: 14 residues. CDR1 and CDR2 (germline): SEHNR, FQNEAQ (reference sequence). V lost 5 bases to trimming and J lost 7 bases; unmatched junction nucleotides: 6. CDR3 residues: CASSPRDRVNEQFF. CDR3 coding DNA: TGTGCCAGCAGCCCCCGGGACAGGGTTAATGAGCAGTTCTTC.